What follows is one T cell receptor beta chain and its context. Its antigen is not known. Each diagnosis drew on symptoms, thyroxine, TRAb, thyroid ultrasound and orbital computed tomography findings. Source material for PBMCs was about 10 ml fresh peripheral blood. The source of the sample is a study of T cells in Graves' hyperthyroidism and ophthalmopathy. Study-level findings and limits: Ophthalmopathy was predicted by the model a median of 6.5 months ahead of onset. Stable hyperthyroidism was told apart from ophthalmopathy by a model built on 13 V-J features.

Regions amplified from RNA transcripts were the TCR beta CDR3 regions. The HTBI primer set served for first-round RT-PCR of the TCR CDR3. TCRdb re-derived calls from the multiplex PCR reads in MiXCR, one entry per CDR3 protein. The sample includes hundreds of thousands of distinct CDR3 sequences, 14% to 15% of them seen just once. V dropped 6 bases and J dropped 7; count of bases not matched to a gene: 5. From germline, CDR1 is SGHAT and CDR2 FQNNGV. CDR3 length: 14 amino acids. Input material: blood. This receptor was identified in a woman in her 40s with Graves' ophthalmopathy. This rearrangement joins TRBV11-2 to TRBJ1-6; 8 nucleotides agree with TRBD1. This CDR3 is CASSSDRGNSPLHF. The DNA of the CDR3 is TGTGCCAGCAGTTCCGACAGGGGCAATTCACCCCTCCACTTT.